A single TCR beta chain is shown here with its context. The antigen is undetermined. Deep-level running was used for the assay. This table comes from immunoSEQ multiplex PCR, and its TCRdb copy is limited to in-frame clones, with some not included. The table records more than 550,000 clones, around 91% of them present only once. The sample comes from a study of shared clonotypes between healthy human individuals. Whole-study findings and limits: Apart from blood, nothing was sampled; tissue repertoires likely differ. Rarefaction demonstrated incomplete sorted-subset sequencing despite large depth.

Germline loops: CDR1 SNHLY, CDR2 FYNNEI. V trimming: 6 bases; J trimming: 5 bases; junction bases outside the gene matches: 14. The CDR3 sequence is 16 residues long. This chain connects TRBV2 to TRBJ2-7; 9 bases align to TRBD2. This sequence originates from a man between 18 and 29 years old in good health. Some clones in this sample may be carry-over from other donors' samples. The sample was memory CD8+ T cells from PBMCs. This sample's subset: CD45RO+ cells pooled with CCR7-negative TemRA cells. This CDR3 is CASREIASAGGDEQYF. DNA of the CDR3: TGTGCCAGCAGGGAAATTGCATCAGCGGGAGGCGACGAGCAGTACTTC.